This TCR beta chain appears in the sequencing data of a study of T cell repertoires in cytomegalovirus infection. Study-wide background: Indications came from public TCR beta signatures; they pointed to CMV infection and to a matching HLA type. Findings of the study overall: The response measured ex vivo was dominated by TCR beta clonotypes (HLA-C-restricted and CMV-specific).

V shed 2 bases, J shed 3 bases, and the junction held 13 bases outside the gene matches. This CDR3 region has 17 residues. Germline V lookup: CDR1 MNHEY, CDR2 SVGAGI. TCRdb analysed the reads with MiXCR anew, one entry per CDR3 protein. The table lists over 150,000 distinct CDR3 sequences, approximately 17% of them singletons. This clonotype was seen only a few times. Its matching antigen is unknown. This chain uses TRBV6-5 with TRBJ2-7; TRBD2 agrees at 7 bases. The specimen was CD8+ T cells from PBMCs. The source is a human donor in good health (CMV status not recorded). Some clones in this sample may be carry-over from other donors' samples. The DNA for the CDR3 is TGTGCCAGCAGTTACGTCCTCGGTGGGGGGGAAAACTACGAGCAGTACTTC. It translates to CASSYVLGGGENYEQYF.